These T cell receptor beta chains were read from a single sample in a study of CD8 T cells in Susac syndrome. TCRdb re-called the immunoSEQ multiplex PCR reads through MiXCR, storing one row per CDR3 protein. The sample has roughly 330,000 distinct CDR3 sequences; 90% to 95% are singletons. The specimen was CD4+ T cells from PBMCs. The receptors here all came from a human donor with multiple sclerosis. CDR3s include the opening cysteine and the closing phenylalanine or tryptophan. The order of the fields is J gene, D gene, V gene, clone size, CDR3 protein, CDR3 DNA. The D gene is left open where the match is weak. Only some rows state a clone size, as once, few, many or a class for expanded clones.

>TRBJ1-1|-|TRBV6-5|-
CASSKDPLGNTEAFF
TGTGCCAGCAGTAAGGACCCCCTGGGGAACACTGAAGCTTTCTTT
>TRBJ1-4|-|TRBV3-1|-
CASSQAGGLREKLFF
TGTGCCAGCAGCCAAGCAGGAGGGTTACGGGAAAAACTGTTTTTT
>TRBJ2-7|TRBD1|TRBV19|-
CASTTGTGRGEQYF
TGTGCCAGTACCACGGGGACAGGGCGTGGCGAGCAGTACTTC
>TRBJ2-1|-|TRBV9|-
CASSVRPGVGRSNEQFF
TGTGCCAGCAGCGTACGCCCCGGCGTGGGAAGGAGTAATGAGCAGTTCTTC
>TRBJ2-7|-|TRBV19|-
CASSKSSSVNEQYF
TGTGCCAGTAGTAAGAGCTCTAGCGTTAACGAGCAGTACTTC
>TRBJ1-4|-|TRBV29-1|-
CSVADPGPNEKLFF
TGCAGCGTTGCGGACCCGGGGCCAAATGAAAAACTGTTTTTT
>TRBJ2-1|TRBD2|TRBV10-3|-
CAISESTSGGYNEQFF
TGTGCCATCAGTGAGTCGACTAGCGGGGGCTACAATGAGCAGTTCTTC
>TRBJ2-7|TRBD2|TRBV7-2|-
CASSWGLAGGEQYF
TGTGCCAGCAGCTGGGGACTAGCGGGAGGCGAGCAGTACTTC
>TRBJ2-3|-|TRBV30|once
CAWGGRPRTDTQYF
TGTGCCTGGGGGGGGAGGCCTCGCACAGATACGCAGTATTTT
>TRBJ1-4|-|TRBV3-1|-
CASSPGRIGANEKLFF
TGTGCCAGCAGCCCCGGGCGAATAGGGGCTAATGAAAAACTGTTTTTT
>TRBJ1-1|-|TRBV23-1|-
CASSQKSRASLSPPGTEAFF
TGCGCCAGCAGTCAAAAATCGCGGGCGTCCCTCAGTCCCCCGGGCACTGAAGCTTTCTTT
>TRBJ2-1|TRBD2|TRBV7-2|-
CASSLRTSGRAEQFF
TGTGCCAGCAGCTTAAGGACTAGCGGGAGGGCCGAGCAGTTCTTC
>TRBJ2-6|-|TRBV12-3/TRBV12-4|-
CASSYGPSGANVLTF
TGTGCCAGCAGCTACGGACCTTCTGGGGCCAACGTCCTGACTTTC
>TRBJ2-3|TRBD1|TRBV5-1|-
CASSDRQGASDTQYF
TGCGCCAGCAGTGATAGACAGGGGGCATCAGATACGCAGTATTTT
>TRBJ2-2|TRBD2|TRBV24-1|-
CATRAGGTNTGELFF
TGTGCCACCCGAGCGGGGGGCACGAACACCGGGGAGCTGTTTTTT
>TRBJ2-1|TRBD2|TRBV7-9|-
CASSTGLGGEQFF
TGTGCCAGCAGCACAGGACTAGGCGGGGAGCAGTTCTTC
>TRBJ2-5|TRBD2|TRBV24-1|once
CATSQGGLETQYF
TGTGCCACCAGCCAGGGAGGGTTAGAGACCCAGTACTTC
>TRBJ1-4|TRBD1|TRBV7-2|once
CASSLRTGDRKLFF
TGTGCCAGCAGCTTGAGGACAGGGGATAGAAAACTGTTTTTT
>TRBJ1-2|-|TRBV4-2|-
CASSRGTSDGYGYTF
TGTGCCAGCAGCAGGGGGACATCCGACGGCTATGGCTACACCTTC
>TRBJ1-1|-|TRBV7-8|-
CASSFQEGTEAFF
TGTGCCAGCAGCTTCCAAGAAGGCACTGAAGCTTTCTTT
>TRBJ1-5|-|TRBV30|-
CAWSPQGGNQPQHF
TGTGCCTGGAGTCCACAGGGTGGCAATCAGCCCCAGCATTTT
>TRBJ2-5|-|TRBV7-2|-
CASSSMYGQETQYF
TGTGCCAGCAGCTCGATGTATGGGCAGGAGACCCAGTACTTC
>TRBJ2-1|-|TRBV7-2|-
CASSLEVGGLYNEQFF
TGTGCCAGCAGCTTAGAGGTCGGGGGGCTCTACAATGAGCAGTTCTTC
>TRBJ2-5|-|TRBV6-2/TRBV6-3|-
CASSWTTSQETQYF
TGTGCCAGCAGTTGGACGACTAGTCAAGAGACCCAGTACTTC
>TRBJ2-7|-|TRBV6-6|few
CAACSKTPCYEQYF
TGTGCCGCCTGCTCGAAAACTCCGTGCTACGAGCAGTACTTC
>TRBJ2-2|-|TRBV7-9|once
CASSFGADTGELFF
TGTGCCAGCAGCTTCGGAGCGGACACCGGGGAGCTGTTTTTT
>TRBJ2-7|-|TRBV7-9|-
CASSYDYEQYF
TGTGCCAGCAGCTACGACTACGAGCAGTACTTC
>TRBJ1-2|-|TRBV6-6|-
CASLGGGYTF
TGTGCCAGCTTGGGGGGTGGCTACACCTTC
>TRBJ1-3|TRBD1|TRBV19|-
CASKNRGGNTIYF
TGTGCCTCCAAGAACAGGGGAGGAAACACCATATATTTT
>TRBJ1-1|-|TRBV29-1|once
CSVEGRQNPEAFF
TGCAGCGTTGAAGGTCGACAGAATCCTGAAGCTTTCTTT
>TRBJ2-2|-|TRBV5-1|-
CASRDSSTPGELFF
TGCGCCAGCAGAGATTCAAGCACCCCCGGGGAGCTGTTTTTT
>TRBJ2-2|-|TRBV6-1|-
CASRQTNTGELFF
TGTGCCAGCAGGCAAACGAACACCGGGGAGCTGTTTTTT
>TRBJ1-3|-|TRBV6-5|-
CASSYSETSGNTIYF
TGTGCCAGCAGTTACTCAGAAACCTCTGGAAACACCATATATTTT
>TRBJ2-7|-|TRBV4-1|-
CASSHPRGATSSYEQYF
TGCGCCAGCAGCCATCCCCGGGGGGCTACGAGCTCCTACGAGCAGTACTTC
>TRBJ1-6|-|TRBV20-1|once
CSARDGWYNSPLHF
TGCAGTGCTAGAGATGGCTGGTATAATTCACCCCTCCACTTT
>TRBJ1-1|TRBD1|TRBV6-2/TRBV6-3|-
CASSWTQGNTKAFF
TGTGCCAGCAGTTGGACACAGGGGAACACTAAAGCTTTCTTT
>TRBJ1-6|TRBD1|TRBV29-1|-
CSASPTVLQEGTGHLALHF
TGCAGCGCGTCTCCGACCGTACTACAAGAGGGGACAGGCCATTTGGCCCTCCACTTT
>TRBJ1-1|TRBD1|TRBV6-2/TRBV6-3|-
CASRSDREGTEAFF
TGTGCCAGCAGATCCGACAGGGAGGGCACTGAAGCTTTCTTT
>TRBJ1-3|-|TRBV7-2|-
CASSLEGNAGNTIYF
TGTGCCAGCAGCTTAGAGGGTAATGCTGGAAACACCATATATTTT
>TRBJ2-3|TRBD1|TRBV20-1|-
CSARSTGSGTQYF
TGCAGTGCTAGGTCGACAGGGAGCGGTACGCAGTATTTT
>TRBJ2-1|-|TRBV5-1|-
CASSWNPKRNVYNEQFF
TGCGCCAGCAGCTGGAACCCTAAGCGGAACGTCTACAATGAGCAGTTCTTC
>TRBJ1-4|TRBD1|TRBV7-9|-
CASSFTHLGQGGNEKLFF
TGTGCCAGCAGCTTTACCCACCTTGGACAGGGGGGGAATGAAAAACTGTTTTTT
>TRBJ2-5|TRBD2|TRBV6-2/TRBV6-3|-
CASSRSGKDWVRQETQYF
TGTGCCAGCAGTCGCAGCGGGAAGGATTGGGTGAGGCAAGAGACCCAGTACTTC
>TRBJ1-1|-|TRBV7-9|-
CASSLGGSTEAFF
TGTGCCAGCAGCTTAGGAGGGAGCACTGAAGCTTTCTTT
>TRBJ2-1|-|TRBV7-2|-
CASSLVLGDYNNEQFF
TGTGCCAGCAGCTTAGTCTTAGGAGACTACAACAATGAGCAGTTCTTC
>TRBJ2-7|-|TRBV20-1|-
CSARDGEVEQYF
TGCAGTGCTAGAGATGGGGAGGTCGAGCAGTACTTC
>TRBJ2-7|-|TRBV23-1|-
CASSQCIGRTYEQYF
TGCGCCAGCAGTCAATGCATAGGCAGAACCTACGAGCAGTACTTC
>TRBJ1-2|-|TRBV6-5|-
CASTATGLYGYTF
TGTGCCAGCACCGCGACGGGGCTCTATGGCTACACCTTC
>TRBJ1-2|-|TRBV5-6|-
CASSLIPGSGGYTF
TGTGCCAGCAGCTTGATTCCGGGTAGTGGAGGCTACACCTTC
>TRBJ1-1|-|TRBV11-1|-
CASSLSDSNTEAFF
TGTGCCAGCAGCTTATCTGACTCCAACACTGAAGCTTTCTTT
>TRBJ1-5|-|TRBV19|-
CASSIGIGGPEAQHF
TGTGCCAGTAGTATTGGAATTGGGGGCCCAGAGGCCCAGCATTTT
>TRBJ2-5|-|TRBV7-2|-
CASSYPGTPQETQYF
TGTGCCAGCAGCTACCCCGGGACTCCACAAGAGACCCAGTACTTC